What follows are 28 T cell receptor beta chains derived from one specimen sequenced in a study of human T cells and chemical hapten exposure. TCRdb redid the calling of the RACE reads with MiXCR, one entry per CDR3 protein. The profile covers about 83,000 distinct CDR3 sequences, with around 7% appearing a single time and 1.5% to 1.9% taken by the ten largest. Documented time point: patch test 1, 2 weeks after DPC sensitization. Indicated treatment: therapeutic diphenylcyclopropenone sensitization with weekly scalp DPC. The input for sequencing was whole blood, taken in connection with sensitization to the hapten diphenylcyclopropenone (DPC). The receptor source for this set is a woman in her thirties with alopecia areata. Some clones in this sample may be carry-over from other donors' samples.

This clonotype appeared many times. The chain is built from TRBV2 and TRBJ1-1; D is unclear. Germline CDR1 reads SNHLY; CDR2 reads FYNNEI. The CDR3 consists of 14 residues. Trimming stripped 6 bases from V and 1 base from J, with 12 bases between. The CDR3 DNA sequence: TGTGCCAGCAGAAGGATTCTTGGGAACACTGAAGCTTTCTTT. Translating gives CASRRILGNTEAFF.

This clonotype appeared many times. The chain employs TRBV28 and TRBJ1-5; tentatively, D is TRBD1 (5 bases). Trimming left V 7 bases short and J 3 bases short, with 19 bases between. The CDR3 runs to 16 residues. Per the germline V gene, CDR1 is MDHEN and CDR2 is SYDVKM. The CDR3 region is CASTNTDGGFNQPQHF. The CDR3 nucleotides read TGTGCCAGCACTAATACGGACGGGGGATTCAATCAGCCCCAGCATTTT.

The table lists this clonotype with many counts. V usage is TRBV15 and J usage is TRBJ1-2, with a weak D call TRBD1 (5 bases). The germline CDR1 and CDR2 sequences are LNHNV and YYDKDF (reference sequence). This CDR3 region has 14 residues. Trimming took 1 base from V and 8 from J, leaving 14 bases between them. In nucleotides, the CDR3 is TGTGCCACCAGCAGAGGAGGGGCAGGGAAGGGCTACACCTTC. Translation: CATSRGGAGKGYTF. Complete variable domain (other parts from reference TRBV15 and TRBJ1-2): DAMVIQNPRYQVTQFGKPVTLSCSQTLNHNVMYWYQQKSSQAPKLLFHYYDKDFNNEADTPDNFQSRRPNTSFCFLDIRSPGLGDTAMYLCATSRGGAGKGYTFGSGTRLTVV.

The sample holds a few counts of this clonotype. This clone may be a read error of a much larger clone one base away. The chain employs TRBV12-3 or TRBV12-4 and TRBJ2-7, with D perhaps matching TRBD2 (6 bases). The CDR3 consists of 15 residues. The CDR3 DNA reads TGTGCCAGCAGTTTAGACCCGCGGGGCTCCGACGAGCAGTACTTC. This gives the protein CASSLDPRGSDEQYF.

This clonotype has a count of ten or more. The chain employs TRBV14 and TRBJ2-5; 11 bases fit TRBD2. The CDR3 covers 16 residues. The trim removed 2 bases at V and 3 bases at J, leaving 5 bases unmatched. Germline V gives CDR1 SGHDN, CDR2 FVKESK. For the CDR3, the DNA is TGTGCCAGCAGCCAATGGGGGACTAGCGGAAAAGAGACCCAGTACTTC. It specifies CASSQWGTSGKETQYF. The complete variable domain, with remaining parts taken from reference TRBV14 and TRBJ2-5, reads EAGVTQFPSHSVIEKGQTVTLRCDPISGHDNLYWYRRVMGKEIKFLLHFVKESKQDESGMPNNRFLAERTGGTYSTLKVQPAELEDSGVYFCASSQWGTSGKETQYFGPGTRLLVL.

This clonotype was observed many times. The V and J genes are TRBV6-5 and TRBJ2-2; maybe TRBD2 (6 bases). Germline V gene data show CDR1 as MNHEY and CDR2 as SVGAGI. The CDR3 is 15 residues long. V dropped 8 bases and J dropped 2 bases, with 15 bases sitting between them. CDR3 coding DNA: TGTGCCAGCGGCCGGGAGACAGCCAACACCGGGGAGCTGTTTTTT. Its translation: CASGRETANTGELFF.

This clonotype appeared many times. V and J are TRBV4-2 and TRBJ2-7, with 10 bases that match TRBD2. Germline V CDR1 and CDR2: LGHNA, YNFKEQ. This CDR3 comprises 16 residues. With 0 bases clipped from V and 9 bases from J, the junction kept 11 bases outside the gene matches. The CDR3 bases are TGTGCCAGCAGCCAAGATGGGTTCGAGCGGGGGGGTCTGCAGTACTTC. It codes for CASSQDGFERGGLQYF.

The gene calls are TRBV7-2 and TRBJ1-1, with D possibly TRBD1 on 6 matching bases. This CDR3 is built from 13 residues. In germline, CDR1 is SGHTA, CDR2 FQGNSA. Deletions cut 5 bases from V and 4 bases from J, with 11 bases between. The CDR3 protein is CASSIGQITEAFF. CDR3 sequence (DNA): TGTGCCAGCAGCATCGGACAGATCACTGAAGCTTTCTTT.

This chain connects TRBV18 to TRBJ1-1, with 8 bases aligning to TRBD1. CDR3 length equals 13 residues. The germline CDR1 and CDR2 sequences are KGHSH and LQKENI. V lost 5 bases to trimming and J lost 11 bases; unmatched junction nucleotides: 10. The CDR3 DNA reads as TGTGCCAGCTCAACGCTCGAGACAGGGGCCGCTTTCTTT. Amino acid sequence: CASSTLETGAAFF.

This clonotype turned up a few times. Just one base apart from a much larger clone, this may be a read error. This chain links TRBV5-5 with TRBJ2-7, with 10 bases identical to TRBD1. The CDR3 consists of 15 residues. V dropped 4 bases and J dropped 5; count of bases not matched to a gene: 9. Per germline, CDR1 SGHKS and CDR2 YYEKEE (reference sequence). The CDR3 reads CASSPPGTGADEQYF. In DNA form, the CDR3 reads TGTGCCAGCAGCCCACCCGGGACAGGGGCCGACGAGCAGTACTTC. The full variable domain, completed using reference TRBV5-5 and TRBJ2-7, is DAGVTQSPTHLIKTRGQQVTLRCSPISGHKSVSWYQQVLGQGPQFIFQYYEKEERGRGNFPDRFSARQFPNYSSELNVNALLLGDSALYLCASSPPGTGADEQYFGPGTRLTVT.

The sample holds a few counts of this clonotype. The gene calls are TRBV18 and TRBJ1-2; 7 bases are a match to TRBD1. CDR1 and CDR2 (germline): KGHSH, LQKENI. After removal of 1 base from V and 6 bases from J, the junction contained 8 bases not matched to a gene. This CDR3 comprises 15 residues. Here the CDR3 DNA reads TGTGCCAGCTCACCACAGGAGGGGGCGCAAAATGGCTACACCTTC. Residues: CASSPQEGAQNGYTF.

The chain is built from TRBV29-1 and TRBJ2-1, with 7 bases fitting TRBD2. Per germline, CDR1 SQVTM and CDR2 ANQGSEA. Trimming cost V 0 bases and J 6 bases; bases outside gene matches: 11. This CDR3 region has 16 residues. CDR3 in amino acids: CSVEDLRESGGNEQFF. In DNA, the CDR3 is TGCAGCGTTGAAGACTTGCGGGAGAGCGGCGGCAATGAGCAGTTCTTC.

About this clonotype itself: This could be a read error, since a much larger clone is one nucleotide away. The rearrangement links TRBV19 to TRBJ2-4; D may be TRBD2 (5 bases). Germline lookup yields CDR1 LNHDA and CDR2 SQIVND (reference sequence). Between the trimmed V and J ends, which lost 7 bases and 8 bases, there was a span of 21 bases. CDR3 length: 15 amino acids. The chain's CDR3 is CASTSLPGGKYIQYF. DNA for the CDR3: TGTGCCAGTACCAGTCTCCCAGGAGGAAAGTACATTCAGTACTTC.

This clonotype has at least ten counts. The chain links TRBV7-8 to TRBJ1-5; D not certain. CDR1 is SGHVS, CDR2 FQNEAQ, per germline. V lost 1 base to trimming and J lost 0 bases, with 7 bases between them. The CDR3 length is 15 residues. CDR3 DNA: TGTGCCAGCAGCTTAGGAAGTTATAGCAATCAGCCCCAGCATTTT. It encodes CASSLGSYSNQPQHF.

This clonotype has a handful of counts. This chain links TRBV12-3 or TRBV12-4 with TRBJ1-1; D may be TRBD1 (6 bases). Between the trimmed V and J ends, which lost 6 bases and 11 bases, there was a span of 19 bases. The CDR3 has 13 residues. Here the CDR3 reads CASSQKPGDLAFF. The CDR3 DNA follows: TGTGCCAGCAGCCAAAAGCCAGGGGATTTGGCTTTCTTT.

Ten or more counts support this clonotype. The rearrangement joins TRBV6-6 to TRBJ2-5; D possibly uses TRBD1 or TRBD2 (5 bases each). Germline assignment: CDR1 MNHNY and CDR2 SVGAGI (reference sequence). The CDR3 is 17 amino acids. The V end was cut by 0 bases, the J end by 1 base, with 15 bases between. The chain's CDR3 is CASSYSRGTVFQETQYF. CDR3 DNA: TGTGCCAGCAGTTACTCGAGAGGGACGGTTTTCCAAGAGACCCAGTACTTC.

This clonotype was observed a few times. As DNA, the CDR3 is TGCAGTGCTTTGAAAAATGAGCAGTTCTTC. Amino acid sequence: CSALKNEQFF. This rearrangement joins TRBV20-1 to TRBJ2-1; no definite D call. V lost 5 bases and J lost 7, with 6 bases in between. Germline-derived CDR1 and CDR2 are DFQATT and SNEGSKA (reference sequence). This CDR3 has 10 residues.

In its sample, this clonotype was seen many times. The chain links TRBV20-1 to TRBJ2-7, with 9 positions matching TRBD1. The CDR3 loop spans 14 amino acids. Losses at the gene ends were 0 bases for V and 7 bases for J; bases not matched to a gene: 7. CDR1 and CDR2 (germline): DFQATT, SNEGSKA (reference sequence). The chain's CDR3 is CSARDAGQGREQYF. CDR3 sequence (DNA): TGCAGTGCTAGAGATGCGGGACAGGGTAGGGAGCAGTACTTC.

This clonotype was seen at least ten times. The chain carries TRBV2 and TRBJ2-2; D may be TRBD1 (6 bases). V lost 10 bases and J 5 bases, leaving 14 bases between the germline ends. The CDR3 has 13 amino acids. The germline V gene encodes CDR1 SNHLY and CDR2 FYNNEI. CDR3: CATTGSGTGELFF. The CDR3 DNA reads TGTGCCACTACAGGGTCAGGGACCGGGGAGCTGTTTTTT.

V usage is TRBV6-5 and J usage is TRBJ2-3; the match to TRBD1 covers 10 bases. The V gene's germline CDR1 is MNHEY and CDR2 SVGAGI. The CDR3 has 16 amino acids. The J segment lost 3 bases and the V segment lost 6 bases, leaving 9 bases of the junction unmatched. CDR3 in amino acids: CASSRPRTGGTDTQYF. CDR3 DNA: TGTGCCAGCAGCCGCCCGAGGACAGGGGGAACAGATACGCAGTATTTT.

This clonotype was recorded many times. This rearrangement joins TRBV9 to TRBJ1-4, with a weak D call TRBD1 (6 bases). From germline, CDR1 is SGDLS and CDR2 YYNGEE. There are 17 residues in the CDR3. With 4 bases removed from V and 2 bases from J, the gap between germline ends came to 18 bases. CDR3 loop: CASSPGDTWGTNEKLFF. The CDR3 DNA reads TGTGCCAGCAGCCCCGGGGACACCTGGGGGACTAATGAAAAACTGTTTTTT.

The table lists this clonotype with many counts. The V gene is TRBV29-1, the J gene TRBJ2-1, with D unclear. The CDR3 extends over 12 amino acids. The V and J ends lost 7 bases and 8 bases respectively, with 15 bases between them. CDR1 and CDR2 (germline): SQVTM, ANQGSEA. CDR3 nucleotide sequence: TGCAGCGCTTTGACTGGGTGGGATGAGCAGTTCTTC. It codes for CSALTGWDEQFF.

On this clonotype itself: Possible read error: a much larger clone is one base away. In this CDR3 the conserved last residue, phenylalanine or tryptophan, is missing, so a read error is likely. CDR3 protein: CSSRTENQPQHL. In DNA, the CDR3 is TGCAGCTCCCGGACAGAAAATCAGCCCCAGCATTTA. The rearrangement joins TRBV29-1 to TRBJ1-5, with D perhaps matching TRBD1 (6 bases). The CDR3 spans 12 residues. V was pared by 8 bases and J by 4 bases, with 12 bases between. The germline V gene encodes CDR1 SQVTM and CDR2 ANQGSEA.

The chain carries TRBV12-3 or TRBV12-4 and TRBJ2-1; 10 positions agree with TRBD1. V was clipped by 5 bases and J by 3 bases; unmatched bases: 10. The CDR3 is 17 amino acids. The DNA of the CDR3 is TGTGCCAGCAGTCCAACTCCCGGGACAGGGGTCTACAATGAGCAGTTCTTC. This encodes CASSPTPGTGVYNEQFF.

This clonotype was seen ten or more times. The V call is TRBV6-6, the J call TRBJ2-7; D is undetermined. Per the germline V gene, CDR1 is MNHNY and CDR2 is SVGAGI (reference sequence). This CDR3 spans 11 amino acids. V was cut by 7 bases and J by 4 bases, with 8 bases left in between. The CDR3 DNA reads as TGTGCCAGCAATACGGGTTACGAGCAGTACTTC. This codes for CASNTGYEQYF.

The gene calls are TRBV2 and TRBJ1-6, with D possibly TRBD1 on 5 matching bases. The CDR3 spans 14 residues. CDR1 is SNHLY and CDR2 is FYNNEI in the germline V gene. V was clipped by 8 bases and J by 7 bases, with 15 bases between them. CDR3 sequence reads: CASRPGAPNSPLHF. The CDR3 DNA follows: TGTGCCAGCCGACCCGGGGCTCCCAATTCACCCCTCCACTTT.

This clonotype was found many times. The chain combines TRBV5-1 with TRBJ1-1; 7 bases match TRBD1. Germline values: CDR1 SGHRS, CDR2 YFSETQ. With V trimmed by 4 bases and J by 4 bases, 7 bases remained unmatched. This CDR3 spans 14 amino acids. The CDR3: CASSPNRGVTEAFF. In nucleotides, the CDR3 is TGCGCCAGCAGCCCTAACAGGGGAGTCACTGAAGCTTTCTTT.

This clonotype was recorded many times. This chain links TRBV5-4 with TRBJ1-1; a possible D gene is TRBD1 (5 bases). This CDR3 has 15 residues. The V end lost 4 bases, the J end lost 3 bases, and 16 bases lay between the germline ends. Germline CDR1 reads SGHNT; CDR2 reads YYREEE (reference sequence). The CDR3 sequence is CASSPPGLLDTEAFF. The CDR3 DNA reads TGTGCCAGCAGCCCCCCAGGGCTTTTGGACACTGAAGCTTTCTTT.